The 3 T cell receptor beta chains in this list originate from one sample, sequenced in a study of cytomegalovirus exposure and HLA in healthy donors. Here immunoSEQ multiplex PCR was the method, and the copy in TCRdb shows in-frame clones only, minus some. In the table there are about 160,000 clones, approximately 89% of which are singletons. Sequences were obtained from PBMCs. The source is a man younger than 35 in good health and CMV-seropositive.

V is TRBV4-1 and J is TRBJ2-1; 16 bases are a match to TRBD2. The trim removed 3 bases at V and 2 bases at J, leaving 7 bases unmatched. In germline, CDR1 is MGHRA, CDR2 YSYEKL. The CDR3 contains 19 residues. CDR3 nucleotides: TGCGCCAGCAGCCAGGAACCGGGACTAGCGGGAGGGCCCTACAATGAGCAGTTCTTC. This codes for CASSQEPGLAGGPYNEQFF.

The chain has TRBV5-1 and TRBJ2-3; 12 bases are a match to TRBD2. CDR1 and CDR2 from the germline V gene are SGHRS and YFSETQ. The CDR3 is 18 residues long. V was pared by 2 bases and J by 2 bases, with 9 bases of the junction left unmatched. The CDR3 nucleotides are TGCGCCAGCAGCTTAGCGGGACTAGCGGGTCTTAACACAGATACGCAGTATTTT. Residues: CASSLAGLAGLNTDTQYF. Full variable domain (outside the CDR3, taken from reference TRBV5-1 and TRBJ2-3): KAGVTQTPRYLIKTRGQQVTLSCSPISGHRSVSWYQQTPGQGLQFLFEYFSETQRNKGNFPGRFSGRQFSNSRSEMNVSTLELGDSALYLCASSLAGLAGLNTDTQYFGPGTRLTVL.

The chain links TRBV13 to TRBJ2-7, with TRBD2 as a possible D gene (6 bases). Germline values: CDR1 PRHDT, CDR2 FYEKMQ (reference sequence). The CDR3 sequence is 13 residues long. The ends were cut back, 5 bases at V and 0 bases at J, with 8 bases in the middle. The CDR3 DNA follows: TGTGCCAGCAGCGGGGGGAGCTCCTACGAGCAGTACTTC. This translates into CASSGGSSYEQYF.